The following is a T cell receptor (beta chain) sequence with its context. This clone was seen once. The antigen it recognizes is unknown. Per-base qualities were not stored, and no clone one base away is much larger. The donors were healthy, HIV-negative adults who had no recently reported acute infections or vaccinations. Only Caucasian adults living in Nashville, Tennessee, USA were represented among the donors. CD4+ T cells were enriched through magnetic negative selection, after which naive cells were positively selected on CD45RA and the remaining negative fraction served as the memory subset. After blood collection by leukapheresis, PBMCs were isolated using Ficoll-Histopaque density gradient centrifugation and then cryopreserved in the vapor phase of liquid nitrogen. Analytical flow cytometry was used to check the purity and quantity of every magnetically sorted T cell population. Each sorted fraction had its genomic DNA isolated and then quantified by UV absorbance on a Nanodrop 2000c.

The sample originates from a study of shared clonotypes between healthy human individuals (dated by TCRdb to 2018 to 2021). Broadly, across the study: The cohort included a few men and two women between 18 and 49 years of age. To increase sequencing depth and limit assay-specific biases, different laboratories used diverse techniques to prepare libraries and sequence TCR repertoires. Leukapheresis yielded between about 0.8 and 8.9 billion PBMCs per donor. For each donor, CD4 naive and CD4 memory were each run on three plates, CD8 naive on two plates, and CD8 memory on one plate. To estimate repertoire size and how much clonotype sharing occurs between individuals, the study deeply sequenced the blood TCR repertoires of about five healthy adults. Broader findings and caveats from the paper: Naive subsets generally had larger estimated clonotype richness than memory subsets did. Because the study included only a small number of donors, the genetic and exposure-history diversity represented was limited. Sampling was limited to blood, and TCR repertoires in tissue likely differ from TCR repertoires in blood. Incomplete sequencing was indicated by rarefaction of sorted-subset datasets, despite the large sequencing depth. When several donors were compared, the shared fraction of clonotypes was roughly 4.8% for naive CD4, 3% to 4% for naive CD8, more than 2% for memory CD4, and roughly 0.4% for memory CD8. Based on pairwise subsampling, the degree of clonotype sharing among donors was expected to be affected by sequencing depth. Compared with non-shared clonotypes, clonotypes shared by all four sorted-subset donors had higher generation probabilities.

Trimming takes 0 bases from V and 10 bases from J, and the germline ends sit 15 bases apart. Taken from cysteine to phenylalanine, the CDR3 has 13 residues. Here the CDR3 DNA is all that survives: 39 bases in frame from base 1. In the germline V gene (reference sequence), CDR1 corresponds to GTSNPN and CDR2 to SVGIG. TCR CDR3 regions were amplified from genomic DNA by multiplex PCR using the deep immunoSEQ assay. Extracted genomic DNA from each cell subset was distributed evenly across all wells of several immunoSEQ 96-well plates, and each plate was treated as a replicate. For sorted subsets, approximately 0.2 ug of genomic DNA, equivalent to 25,000 to 35,000 T cell genomes, went into each replicate PCR. The purified libraries were quantified using a Qubit 3.0 fluorometer, sized with a Bioanalyzer 2100, and then quantified again using the KAPA Library Quantification kit. Every immunoSEQ 96-well plate was sequenced on a dedicated single-read 150-cycle Illumina NextSeq 550 flow cell. On the study's bioinformatics: The immunoSEQ output contained only junctional sequences without quality scores, so filtering could not match that applied to full-length reads. To assign V/J genes and CDR3, sequences were annotated against IMGT germline references using PyIR, a Python wrapper for IgBLAST v1.9. Reads were removed for weak V/J assignments (E-value above 1e-6), missing CDR3, stop codons, out-of-frame junctions, or ambiguous translated residues. A V3J clonotype was defined by an identical inferred V gene, J gene, and CDR3 amino acid sequence. To compute the percentage overlap between repertoires, the number of shared unique clonotypes was divided by the size of the smaller repertoire. RTK rarefaction, the Chao1 estimator, and Recon v2.1 estimates of unobserved clonotypes were used to assess repertoire richness. Generation probabilities were computed with OLGA for all TCRbeta clonotypes obtained by the gDNA method from several donors. In TCRdb, the immuneACCESS table is reduced to in-frame sequences with V and J assigned. These tables do not hold every clone; where another copy was compared, an unresolved V gene accounts for under half, and the others remain unexplained. The V and J calls and clone size come from that table; D and trimming were worked out from the DNA. The sample records millions of clones, 85% to 95% of which are singletons. 0.1% to 0.15% of the sample is in the top ten clones.

The rearranged chain carries TRBV30 and TRBJ1-1, with an unclear D gene assignment. The clonotype comes from a man in his late teens or twenties in good health. Sequenced material: naive CD4+ T cells sorted from blood. Sample cell subset or site, as interpreted from the label and publication: CD45RA+ positively selected. The nucleotide sequence reads as follows: TGTGCCTGGAGTGTACAAGGGAGTCGGGTAGCTTTCTTT. Its coded protein is CAWSVQGSRVAFF.